Given below is one T cell receptor beta chain in context. Losses at the gene ends were 6 bases for V and 0 bases for J; bases not matched to a gene: 3. The CDR3 has 14 residues. Germline CDR1 is LNHDA and CDR2 is SQIVND (reference sequence). The data belong to a study of blood T cell repertoires in COVID-19. As for the study in general: The analysed material was cDNA or gDNA that came from T cells, B-cell-depleted T cells, or PBMCs.

How the authors handled the data: Scientists estimated how many nucleated cells there were by amplifying reference gene primers. Method: immunoSEQ multiplex PCR; TCRdb's copy keeps in-frame clones and lacks some. V, J and clone size were drawn from that table, and D and trimming were deduced from the DNA. Here the sample spans 40,000 to 45,000 clones, about 88% being singletons. Input material: peripheral blood. This chain links TRBV19 with TRBJ2-7, with 9 bases lining up with TRBD2. This clonotype was obtained from a human donor in a cohort sampled during active COVID-19. The CDR3 sequence: CASREAGGSYEQYF. The CDR3, as DNA: TGTGCCAGTAGGGAAGCGGGGGGCTCCTACGAGCAGTACTTC.